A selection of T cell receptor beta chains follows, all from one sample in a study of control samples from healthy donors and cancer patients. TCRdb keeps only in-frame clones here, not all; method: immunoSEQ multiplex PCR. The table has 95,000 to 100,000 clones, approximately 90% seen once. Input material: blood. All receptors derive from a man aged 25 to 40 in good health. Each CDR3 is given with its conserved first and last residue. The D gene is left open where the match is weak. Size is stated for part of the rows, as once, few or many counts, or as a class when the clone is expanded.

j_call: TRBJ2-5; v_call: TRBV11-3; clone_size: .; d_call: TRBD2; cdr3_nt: TGTGCCAGCAGCAGAGCTAGCGGGGGGGGAATACAAGAGACCCAGTACTTC; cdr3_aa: CASSRASGGGIQETQYF
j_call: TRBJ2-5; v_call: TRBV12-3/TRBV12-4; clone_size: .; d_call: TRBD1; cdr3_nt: TGTGCCAGCAGTCGGGACAGTCAAGAGACCCAGTACTTC; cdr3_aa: CASSRDSQETQYF
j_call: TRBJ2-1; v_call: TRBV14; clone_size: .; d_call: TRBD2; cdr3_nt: TGTGCCAGCAGCCAAGAAGCGGGGTCCTCCTACAATGAGCAGTTCTTC; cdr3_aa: CASSQEAGSSYNEQFF
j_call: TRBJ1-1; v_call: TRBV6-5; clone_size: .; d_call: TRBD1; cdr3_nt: TGTGCCAGCATCCCAGACAGGGTCACTGAAGCTTTCTTT; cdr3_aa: CASIPDRVTEAFF
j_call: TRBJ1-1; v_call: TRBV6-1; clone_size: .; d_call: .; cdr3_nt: TGTGCCAGCAGTGTCCCTCCTTCAGGCAGGAACACTGAAGCTTTCTTT; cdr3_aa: CASSVPPSGRNTEAFF
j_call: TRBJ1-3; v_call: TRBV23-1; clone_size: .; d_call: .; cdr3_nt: TGCGCCAGCAGTCTAAAGGCCTCTGGAAACACCATATATTTT; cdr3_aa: CASSLKASGNTIYF
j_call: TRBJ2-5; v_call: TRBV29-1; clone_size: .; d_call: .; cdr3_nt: TGCAGCGTTGATGGGGTAGGCCAAGAGACCCAGTACTTC; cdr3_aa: CSVDGVGQETQYF
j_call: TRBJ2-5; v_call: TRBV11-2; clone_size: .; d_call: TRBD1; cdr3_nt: TGTGCCAGCAGCTTAGTGGGGACAGGGGTATATGAGACCCAGTACTTC; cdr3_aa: CASSLVGTGVYETQYF
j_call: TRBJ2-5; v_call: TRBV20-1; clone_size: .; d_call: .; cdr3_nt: TGCAGTGCTAGACTAGAGACCCAGTACTTC; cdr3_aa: CSARLETQYF
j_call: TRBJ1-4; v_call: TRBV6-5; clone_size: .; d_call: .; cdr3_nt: TGTGCCAGCAGTTACTCGCTGGGTGGGACTAATGAAAAACTGTTTTTT; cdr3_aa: CASSYSLGGTNEKLFF
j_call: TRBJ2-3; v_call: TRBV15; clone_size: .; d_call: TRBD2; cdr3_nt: TGTGCCACCAGAGGACTAGCGGGGGCCTCTTTGGATACACAGTATTTT; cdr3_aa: CATRGLAGASLDTQYF
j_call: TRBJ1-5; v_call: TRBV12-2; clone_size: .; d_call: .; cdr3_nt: TGTGCAAGTCGCATCCGACCGGAGGGCCAGCCCCAGCATTTT; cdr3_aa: CASRIRPEGQPQHF
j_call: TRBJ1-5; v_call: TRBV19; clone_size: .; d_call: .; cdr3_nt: TGTGCCAGTAGTGGCAGCCAGGGCACCAATCAGCCCCAGCATTTT; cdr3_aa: CASSGSQGTNQPQHF
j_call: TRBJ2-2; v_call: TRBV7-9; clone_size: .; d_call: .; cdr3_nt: TGTGCCAGCAGCCCGCGGTGGGGGAACGGGGAGCTGTTTTTT; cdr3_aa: CASSPRWGNGELFF
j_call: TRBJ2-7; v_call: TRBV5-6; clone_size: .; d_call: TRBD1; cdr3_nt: TGTGCCAGCAGCTTTGACAGGGACTACGAGCAGTACTTC; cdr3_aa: CASSFDRDYEQYF
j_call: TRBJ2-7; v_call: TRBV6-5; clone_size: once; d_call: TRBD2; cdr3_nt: TGTGCCAGCAGTTTAGGGAGCGGGAGCGTCTACGAGCAGTACTTC; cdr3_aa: CASSLGSGSVYEQYF
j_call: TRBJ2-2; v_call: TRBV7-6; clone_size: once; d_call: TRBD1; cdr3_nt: TGTGCCAGCAGCTCCCTTTCCGGGACAGGGACGCCCGGGGAGCTGTTTTTT; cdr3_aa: CASSSLSGTGTPGELFF
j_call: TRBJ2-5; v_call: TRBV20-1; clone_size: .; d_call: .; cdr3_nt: TGCAGTGCTATGTGGGAGACCCAGTACTTC; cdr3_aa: CSAMWETQYF
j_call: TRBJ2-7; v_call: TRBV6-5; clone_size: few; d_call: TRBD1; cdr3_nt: TGTGCCAGCAGGAGGGACAGGGACTCCTACGAGCAGTACTTC; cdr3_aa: CASRRDRDSYEQYF
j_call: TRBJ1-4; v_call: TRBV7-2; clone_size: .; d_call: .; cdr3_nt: TGTGCCAGCAGCTTAGGGGTCTCAAAACTGTTTTTT; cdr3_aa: CASSLGVSKLFF
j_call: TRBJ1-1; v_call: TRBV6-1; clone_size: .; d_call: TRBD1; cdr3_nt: TGTGCCAGCAGTGAGACAGGGAGGGGCACTGAAGCTTTCTTT; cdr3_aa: CASSETGRGTEAFF
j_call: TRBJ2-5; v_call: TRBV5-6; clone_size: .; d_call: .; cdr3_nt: TGTGCCAGCAGCAAGAGGGGGGTCCAAGAGACCCAGTACTTC; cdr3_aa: CASSKRGVQETQYF
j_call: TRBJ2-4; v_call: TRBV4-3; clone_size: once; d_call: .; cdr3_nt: TGCGCCAGCAGCCAAGATACAAGGAGACCCAGTGGATGGAGAAACATTCAGTACTTC; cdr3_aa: CASSQDTRRPSGWRNIQYF
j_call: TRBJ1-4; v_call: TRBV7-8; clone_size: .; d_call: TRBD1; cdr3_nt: TGTGCCAGCAGCTTTCGTCACGGACAGGGGGGTGAAAAACTGTTTTTT; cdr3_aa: CASSFRHGQGGEKLFF
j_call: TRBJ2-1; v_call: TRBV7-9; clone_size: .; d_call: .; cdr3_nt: TGTGCCAGCAGCCCCCAGGGTGATGAGCAGTTCTTC; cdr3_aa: CASSPQGDEQFF
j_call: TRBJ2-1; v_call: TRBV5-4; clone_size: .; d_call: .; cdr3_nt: TGTGCCAGCAGCTTGGCTAGCTCCCATGAGCAGTTCTTC; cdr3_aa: CASSLASSHEQFF
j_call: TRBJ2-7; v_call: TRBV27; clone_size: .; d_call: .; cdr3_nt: TGTGCCAGCGGATCATCGGACAAGGCACCCTACGAGCAGTACTTC; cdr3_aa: CASGSSDKAPYEQYF
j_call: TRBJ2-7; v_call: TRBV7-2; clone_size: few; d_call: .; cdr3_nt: TGTGCCAGCAGCTTAGCCCTGACAGGGACTATCCCCTACGAGCAGTACTTC; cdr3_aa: CASSLALTGTIPYEQYF
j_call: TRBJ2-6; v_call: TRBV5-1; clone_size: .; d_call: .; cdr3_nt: TGCGCCAGCAGCCCGGGAGACATCTCTGGGGCCAACGTCCTGACTTTC; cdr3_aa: CASSPGDISGANVLTF
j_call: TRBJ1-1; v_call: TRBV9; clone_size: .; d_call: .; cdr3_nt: TGTGCCAGCAGCGTAGATGTGGTAACTGAAGCTTTCTTT; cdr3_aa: CASSVDVVTEAFF
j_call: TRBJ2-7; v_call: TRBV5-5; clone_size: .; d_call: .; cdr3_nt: TGTGCCAGCAGCCAAGGCCCGAGACACGACTACGAGCAGTACTTC; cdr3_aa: CASSQGPRHDYEQYF
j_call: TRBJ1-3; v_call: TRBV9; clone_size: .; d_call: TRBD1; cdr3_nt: TGTGCCAGCAGCGTAGCTGTACAGGGGGCATCAGGAAACACCATATATTTT; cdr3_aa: CASSVAVQGASGNTIYF
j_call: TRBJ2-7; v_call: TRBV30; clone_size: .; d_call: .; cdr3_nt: TGTGCCTGGATTGCGTCAGCGGTGCCCAGCCCCCGCTCCTACGAGCAGTACTTC; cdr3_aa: CAWIASAVPSPRSYEQYF
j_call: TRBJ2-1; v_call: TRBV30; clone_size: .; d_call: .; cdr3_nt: TGTGCCTGGCACTACGGGGGGACAGCCGCCTACAATGAGCAGTTCTTC; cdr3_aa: CAWHYGGTAAYNEQFF
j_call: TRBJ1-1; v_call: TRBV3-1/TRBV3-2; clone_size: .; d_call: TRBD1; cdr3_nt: TGTGCCAGCACCATCGGACAGGGAAGTAATAGTGCTGAAGCTTTCTTT; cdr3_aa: CASTIGQGSNSAEAFF
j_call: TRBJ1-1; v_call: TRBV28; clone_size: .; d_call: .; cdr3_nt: TGTGCCAGCACCGCCCCGGGGAACCTCGAAGCTTTCTTT; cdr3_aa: CASTAPGNLEAFF
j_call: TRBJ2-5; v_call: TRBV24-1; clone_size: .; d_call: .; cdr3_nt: TGTGCCACCAGTGATTTGTTATCAGAGACCCAGTACTTC; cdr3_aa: CATSDLLSETQYF
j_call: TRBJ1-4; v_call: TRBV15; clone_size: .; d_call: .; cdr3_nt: TGTGCCACCAGCAGAAGGGGAAATGAAAAACTGTTTTTT; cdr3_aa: CATSRRGNEKLFF
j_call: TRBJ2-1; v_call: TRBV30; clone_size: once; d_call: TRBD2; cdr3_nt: TGTGCCTGGAGTCCACCCATAGCGGGGGGTCTGGGTGAGCAGTTCTTC; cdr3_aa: CAWSPPIAGGLGEQFF
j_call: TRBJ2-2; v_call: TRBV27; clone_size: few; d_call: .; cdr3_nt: TGTGCCAGCAGTTTAGGCAGCGCCGCCGGGGAGCTGTTTTTT; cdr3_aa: CASSLGSAAGELFF
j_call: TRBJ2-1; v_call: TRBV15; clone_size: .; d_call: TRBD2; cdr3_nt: TGTGCCACCAGCAGAGCCGCTAGCGGGAGTGGTGATGAGCAGTTCTTC; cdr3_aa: CATSRAASGSGDEQFF
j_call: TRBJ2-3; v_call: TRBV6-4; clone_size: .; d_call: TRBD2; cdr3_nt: TGTGCCAGCAGTGAAGCGGGAGGAACAGATACGCAGTATTTT; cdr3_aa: CASSEAGGTDTQYF
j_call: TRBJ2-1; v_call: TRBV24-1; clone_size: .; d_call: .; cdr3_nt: TGTGCCACCAGTGATCCTCGACTAGGCGAGCAGTTCTTC; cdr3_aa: CATSDPRLGEQFF
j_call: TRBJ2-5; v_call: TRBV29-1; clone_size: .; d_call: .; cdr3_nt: TGCAGCGTTTTAGGCCAAGAGACCCAGTACTTC; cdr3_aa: CSVLGQETQYF
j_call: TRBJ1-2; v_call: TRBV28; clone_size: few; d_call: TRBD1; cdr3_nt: TGTGCCAGCAGGAATTCCAGGGGGGGCGCGGGCTACACCTTC; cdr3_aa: CASRNSRGGAGYTF
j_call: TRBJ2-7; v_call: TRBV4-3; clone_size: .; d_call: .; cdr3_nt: TGCGCCAGCAGCCAAGATCAGGGGGCGGGGGGCTACGAGCAGTACTTC; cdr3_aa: CASSQDQGAGGYEQYF
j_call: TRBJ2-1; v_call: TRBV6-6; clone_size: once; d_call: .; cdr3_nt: TGTGCCAGCAGCAGTCGCAGGGACAATGAGCAGTTCTTC; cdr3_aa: CASSSRRDNEQFF
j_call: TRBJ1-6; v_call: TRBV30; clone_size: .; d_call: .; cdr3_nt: TGTGCCTGGAGGGCCTCTCCCCAATCTCCCCTCCACTTT; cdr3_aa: CAWRASPQSPLHF